These T cell receptor beta chains were read from a single sample in a study of a mutant IDH1 vaccine in newly diagnosed glioma. The antigens for these receptors are not known. Profiled with immunoSEQ multiplex PCR; TCRdb holds only in-frame clones, not every one. The sample has about 69,000 clones, around nine tenths seen once. The material sequenced was PBMCs, taken from a glioma patient whose treatment included an IDH1 peptide vaccine. The receptor set was obtained from a man aged 25-45 years with glioma. Each CDR3 is given with its conserved first and last residue. The order of the fields is CDR3 DNA, CDR3 protein, J gene, D gene, V gene, clone size. A D gene is named only where the DNA matches it firmly. Size values are once, few and many counts, or a class for expanded clones, and some rows have none.

CDR3nt: TGTGCCTGGAGTCGACTGACAGGGTTGAGTGAAGCTTTCTTT
CDR3aa: CAWSRLTGLSEAFF
j_gene: TRBJ1-1
d_gene: TRBD1
v_gene: TRBV30
abundance: -

CDR3nt: TGTACCACCAGCAGGACGACACCGCCCCCCTCTACAACTTTC
CDR3aa: CTTSRTTPPPSTTF
j_gene: TRBJ1-2
d_gene: -
v_gene: TRBV15
abundance: -

CDR3nt: TGTGCCTGGAGGGGAACAGGGAAGGGGGCCGCTTTCTTT
CDR3aa: CAWRGTGKGAAFF
j_gene: TRBJ1-1
d_gene: TRBD1
v_gene: TRBV30
abundance: few

CDR3nt: TGCGCCAGCAGCCAAGATCTTCGGACAGGGGCCTTATATGGCTACACCTTC
CDR3aa: CASSQDLRTGALYGYTF
j_gene: TRBJ1-2
d_gene: TRBD1
v_gene: TRBV4-1
abundance: -

CDR3nt: TGTGCCAGCAGTGAAGATATTGTAGGGGGCTTGGGGTACAATGAGCAGTTCTTC
CDR3aa: CASSEDIVGGLGYNEQFF
j_gene: TRBJ2-1
d_gene: TRBD1
v_gene: TRBV6-1
abundance: -

CDR3nt: TGTGCCAGCAGCTTGTGGCAAGAGACCCAGTACTTC
CDR3aa: CASSLWQETQYF
j_gene: TRBJ2-5
d_gene: -
v_gene: TRBV5-5
abundance: -

CDR3nt: TGTGCCAGCAGCACCTTACAGGGGGCGCGTGAAAAACTGTTTTTT
CDR3aa: CASSTLQGAREKLFF
j_gene: TRBJ1-4
d_gene: TRBD1
v_gene: TRBV5-6
abundance: -

CDR3nt: TGTGCCAGCAGCCGCGGACAAAACACTGAAGCTTTCTTT
CDR3aa: CASSRGQNTEAFF
j_gene: TRBJ1-1
d_gene: -
v_gene: TRBV28
abundance: -

CDR3nt: TGTGCCAGCAGCCGACGGGGGGGCACTGAAGCTTTCTTT
CDR3aa: CASSRRGGTEAFF
j_gene: TRBJ1-1
d_gene: -
v_gene: TRBV4-2
abundance: once

CDR3nt: TGTGCCAGCAGCCCACACCCGGACGCTGAAGCTTTCTTT
CDR3aa: CASSPHPDAEAFF
j_gene: TRBJ1-1
d_gene: -
v_gene: TRBV6-5
abundance: -

CDR3nt: TGTGCCTGGAGTGTACTTCCGAAGGGTTCACCCCTCCACTTT
CDR3aa: CAWSVLPKGSPLHF
j_gene: TRBJ1-6
d_gene: -
v_gene: TRBV30
abundance: -

CDR3nt: TGCGCCAGCAGCTTGGGAGCTGGGAGCGGCTACACCTTC
CDR3aa: CASSLGAGSGYTF
j_gene: TRBJ1-2
d_gene: -
v_gene: TRBV5-1
abundance: -

CDR3nt: TGTGCCAGCAGCAGGGGGCTTTGGGCTGAAGCTTTCTTT
CDR3aa: CASSRGLWAEAFF
j_gene: TRBJ1-1
d_gene: TRBD1
v_gene: TRBV2
abundance: once

CDR3nt: TGCGCCAGCAGCTTGCAGGGACTCCCTGGTGAGCAGTTCTTC
CDR3aa: CASSLQGLPGEQFF
j_gene: TRBJ2-1
d_gene: -
v_gene: TRBV5-1
abundance: -

CDR3nt: TGCGCCAGCAGCGTTAGCGGGGGGGCTTACGAGCAGTACTTC
CDR3aa: CASSVSGGAYEQYF
j_gene: TRBJ2-7
d_gene: TRBD2
v_gene: TRBV5-1
abundance: -

CDR3nt: TGTGCCAGCAGTGAAGCCGAGTTTCAGCCCCAGCATTTT
CDR3aa: CASSEAEFQPQHF
j_gene: TRBJ1-5
d_gene: -
v_gene: TRBV2
abundance: -

CDR3nt: TGTGCCTGGGGCAGGGACAACACTGAAGCTTTCTTT
CDR3aa: CAWGRDNTEAFF
j_gene: TRBJ1-1
d_gene: -
v_gene: TRBV30
abundance: -

CDR3nt: TGTGCCAGCAGTCCTTCGGAAACTGAAGCTTTCTTT
CDR3aa: CASSPSETEAFF
j_gene: TRBJ1-1
d_gene: -
v_gene: TRBV28
abundance: -

CDR3nt: TGCGCCAGCAGCTCAGGGAATTCGGACAATGAGCAGTTCTTC
CDR3aa: CASSSGNSDNEQFF
j_gene: TRBJ2-1
d_gene: -
v_gene: TRBV5-1
abundance: -

CDR3nt: TGCGCCAGCAGCCAGGGACTAGCGGGAGGTGAGCAGTACTTC
CDR3aa: CASSQGLAGGEQYF
j_gene: TRBJ2-7
d_gene: TRBD2
v_gene: TRBV5-1
abundance: -

CDR3nt: TGTGCCAGCAGCTATCCTAGGGAGGACTACGAGCAGTACTTC
CDR3aa: CASSYPREDYEQYF
j_gene: TRBJ2-7
d_gene: -
v_gene: TRBV13
abundance: -

CDR3nt: TGCGCCAGCAGCTTAACCGGGACTAGCGGGTACGAGCAGTACTTC
CDR3aa: CASSLTGTSGYEQYF
j_gene: TRBJ2-7
d_gene: TRBD2
v_gene: TRBV5-1
abundance: -

CDR3nt: TGCGCCAGCAGCCAACTTATGCGTCCGGGACAGGGGGCAGGTACTGAAGCTTTCTTT
CDR3aa: CASSQLMRPGQGAGTEAFF
j_gene: TRBJ1-1
d_gene: TRBD1
v_gene: TRBV4-1
abundance: -

CDR3nt: TGTGCCAGCAGCACCGGGACTAGCAATACCAATGAGCAGTTCTTC
CDR3aa: CASSTGTSNTNEQFF
j_gene: TRBJ2-1
d_gene: TRBD2
v_gene: TRBV11-2
abundance: -

CDR3nt: TGTGCCAGCAGTTTGCGACGGGACAGGGGCCACGAGCAGTACTTC
CDR3aa: CASSLRRDRGHEQYF
j_gene: TRBJ2-7
d_gene: TRBD1
v_gene: TRBV28
abundance: -

CDR3nt: TGTGCCATCAGTGGTTCCGGGACAGGGCTAAACCCCACTGTGCAGTACTTC
CDR3aa: CAISGSGTGLNPTVQYF
j_gene: TRBJ2-7
d_gene: TRBD1
v_gene: TRBV6-1
abundance: -

CDR3nt: TGTGCCATCAGTGGTCTTGGGCAGACCGGGGAGCTGTTTTTT
CDR3aa: CAISGLGQTGELFF
j_gene: TRBJ2-2
d_gene: -
v_gene: TRBV10-3
abundance: -

CDR3nt: TGCGCCAGCAGCCAAGATCGTCTGGAACTCAGGGTGGGGCACAATGAGCAGTTCTTC
CDR3aa: CASSQDRLELRVGHNEQFF
j_gene: TRBJ2-1
d_gene: -
v_gene: TRBV4-1
abundance: -

CDR3nt: TGCGCCAGCAGCATAACGGGACTCCAAAGGCATGAGCAGTTCTTC
CDR3aa: CASSITGLQRHEQFF
j_gene: TRBJ2-1
d_gene: -
v_gene: TRBV4-1
abundance: -

CDR3nt: TGTGCCAGCGGACGGTCAAACACTGAAGCTTTCTTT
CDR3aa: CASGRSNTEAFF
j_gene: TRBJ1-1
d_gene: -
v_gene: TRBV27
abundance: -

CDR3nt: TGTGCCAGCAGCCCGGCGGGACTAGCAATCGGGGAGCTGTTTTTT
CDR3aa: CASSPAGLAIGELFF
j_gene: TRBJ2-2
d_gene: TRBD2
v_gene: TRBV5-4
abundance: once

CDR3nt: TGCGCCAGCAGCTTGGGACCTTCGAGCACTGAAGCTTTCTTT
CDR3aa: CASSLGPSSTEAFF
j_gene: TRBJ1-1
d_gene: -
v_gene: TRBV5-1
abundance: few

CDR3nt: TGCGCCAGCAGCAGCTCTGGGGCCAACGTCCTGACTTTC
CDR3aa: CASSSSGANVLTF
j_gene: TRBJ2-6
d_gene: -
v_gene: TRBV4-1
abundance: few

CDR3nt: TGTGCCAGCAGTTTCTACCGAGAGGGCCGAACTAATGAAAAACTGTTTTTT
CDR3aa: CASSFYREGRTNEKLFF
j_gene: TRBJ1-4
d_gene: -
v_gene: TRBV28
abundance: -

CDR3nt: TGTGCCAGCAGTGAATGGGCCACCGCCAGACTCTCTGGAAACACCATATATTTT
CDR3aa: CASSEWATARLSGNTIYF
j_gene: TRBJ1-3
d_gene: -
v_gene: TRBV6-1
abundance: -

CDR3nt: TGCGCCAGCAGACCTTCAGTTGGGACCGAGAATGAAAAACTGTTTTTT
CDR3aa: CASRPSVGTENEKLFF
j_gene: TRBJ1-4
d_gene: -
v_gene: TRBV4-1
abundance: -

CDR3nt: TGTGCCAGCTCACCAAGGGCTAGCGGAGACCCCTACGAGCAGTACTTC
CDR3aa: CASSPRASGDPYEQYF
j_gene: TRBJ2-7
d_gene: TRBD2
v_gene: TRBV18
abundance: -

CDR3nt: TGTGCCAGCACCCTCCAGGGGGGTCCAGGGGAAAAACTGTTTTTT
CDR3aa: CASTLQGGPGEKLFF
j_gene: TRBJ1-4
d_gene: TRBD1
v_gene: TRBV7-9
abundance: once

CDR3nt: TGTGCCAGCAGCCCCCTGGGCTCTGGAAACACCATATATTTT
CDR3aa: CASSPLGSGNTIYF
j_gene: TRBJ1-3
d_gene: -
v_gene: TRBV7-8
abundance: -

CDR3nt: TGTGCCAGCAGTTCCCCGGGACTAGCGGGAAAGCAGTACTTC
CDR3aa: CASSSPGLAGKQYF
j_gene: TRBJ2-7
d_gene: TRBD2
v_gene: TRBV27
abundance: -

CDR3nt: TGTGCCAGCAGAACTCCGGGAACAGTTCCTTACGAGCAGTACTTC
CDR3aa: CASRTPGTVPYEQYF
j_gene: TRBJ2-7
d_gene: -
v_gene: TRBV28
abundance: -

CDR3nt: TGTGCCAGCAGCTGGGGGGCCGAGCAGTACTTC
CDR3aa: CASSWGAEQYF
j_gene: TRBJ2-7
d_gene: -
v_gene: TRBV5-4
abundance: -

CDR3nt: TGTGCCAGCTCACTGGGTAGTGTCGAAAAACTGTTTTTT
CDR3aa: CASSLGSVEKLFF
j_gene: TRBJ1-4
d_gene: -
v_gene: TRBV18
abundance: -

CDR3nt: TGCAGCGCTGCCCTTGACAGGGCCACTGAAGCTTTCTTT
CDR3aa: CSAALDRATEAFF
j_gene: TRBJ1-1
d_gene: TRBD1
v_gene: TRBV29-1
abundance: few

CDR3nt: TGCAGTGTTGCGGGGGGGATGATAACTTTCTTT
CDR3aa: CSVAGGMITFF
j_gene: TRBJ1-1
d_gene: -
v_gene: TRBV20-1
abundance: few

CDR3nt: TGTGCCAGTTTTCGGGCCCTGGGAGATCAGCCCCAGCATTTT
CDR3aa: CASFRALGDQPQHF
j_gene: TRBJ1-5
d_gene: -
v_gene: TRBV6-1
abundance: few

CDR3nt: TGTGCCAGTAGTACCAGACAGATGAGGCAGAACACTGAAGCTTTCTTT
CDR3aa: CASSTRQMRQNTEAFF
j_gene: TRBJ1-1
d_gene: -
v_gene: TRBV19
abundance: -

CDR3nt: TGTGCCTGGAGTGTACGGGAAGATCAGCCCCAGCATTTT
CDR3aa: CAWSVREDQPQHF
j_gene: TRBJ1-5
d_gene: -
v_gene: TRBV30
abundance: -